The present entry profiles one T cell receptor (beta chain) with its context. This record belongs to a study of blood T cell repertoires in COVID-19. Study-wide background: Italy, Spain and the United States were the sources of the convalescent and acute COVID-19 samples. T cells, B-cell-depleted T cells, or PBMCs provided the cDNA or gDNA that served as material.

This CDR3 contains 13 residues. The germline V gene encodes CDR1 LNHNV and CDR2 YYDKDF (reference sequence). Deletions cut 5 bases from V and 10 bases from J, with 15 bases between. Per the study methods: Researchers report that nucleated cell counts were estimated from reference gene primer amplification. This table comes from immunoSEQ multiplex PCR, and its TCRdb copy is limited to in-frame clones, with some not included. That table supplies the V and J calls and clone size; D and trimming were determined from the DNA. The table lists fewer than 150,000 clones, roughly 86% of them singletons. Sequenced: peripheral blood. The rearrangement links TRBV15 to TRBJ2-1; D might be TRBD2 (6 bases). This TCR was recovered from a man over 45 with active or convalescent COVID-19. In DNA, the CDR3 is TGTGCCACCAGCGGGGGACTCCCTCGAGAGCAGTTCTTC. Protein sequence: CATSGGLPREQFF.